The clone carrying this TCR beta chain was observed many times. Using its own MiXCR run on the 5' RACE reads, TCRdb lists one record per CDR3 protein. This table has about 46,000 distinct CDR3 sequences, approximately 8.5% appearing once. This record comes from a study of early T cells in non-severe SARS-CoV-2 infection. This CDR3 has 13 residues. The germline V gene encodes CDR1 MDHEN and CDR2 SYDVKM. The V segment lost 7 bases and the J segment 3 bases; nucleotides outside the gene matches: 4. This clonotype originated in an adult who was a healthcare worker with PCR-confirmed SARS-CoV-2 infection or an uninfected control (not recorded which). The sequencing input was whole blood. This chain uses TRBV28 with TRBJ2-7, with 9 bases identical to TRBD1. Written as DNA, the CDR3 is TGTGCCAGCAAGCGGACAGGGGTCTACGAGCAGTACTTC. It is translated as CASKRTGVYEQYF.